Presented here are 30 T cell receptor beta chains from one specimen sequenced in a study of blood T cell repertoires in COVID-19. The assay was immunoSEQ multiplex PCR, and TCRdb's table has in-frame clones only and misses some. The table includes roughly 100,000 clones, around 87% detected once. The specimen was peripheral blood. These receptor sequences come from a human donor in a cohort sampled during active COVID-19.

This clone came up a few times. The V gene is TRBV19, the J gene TRBJ2-1; 9 bases match TRBD2. This CDR3 contains 15 residues. The germline gives CDR1 LNHDA, CDR2 SQIVND (reference sequence). Trimming removed 2 bases from V and 6 bases from J; junction bases left unmatched: 5. The CDR3 sequence: CASSISGGPGNEQFF. CDR3 DNA sequence: TGTGCCAGTAGTATAAGCGGGGGGCCAGGCAATGAGCAGTTCTTC.

The chain carries TRBV29-1 and TRBJ1-5, with TRBD1 matching over 8 bases. Germline CDR1 SQVTM, CDR2 ANQGSEA. The V gene end was trimmed by 6 bases and the J gene end by 2 bases; junction bases not matched to a gene: 6. The CDR3 sequence is 14 residues long. CDR3 coding DNA: TGCAGCGTCGCCGCAGGGGGCCGCAATCAGCCCCAGCATTTT. Protein sequence: CSVAAGGRNQPQHF.

The V gene is TRBV19, the J gene TRBJ1-4; possibly TRBD1 for D (5 bases). Germline V gives CDR1 LNHDA, CDR2 SQIVND (reference sequence). The V end lost 5 bases, the J end lost 11 bases, and 21 bases lay between the germline ends. This CDR3 has 15 residues. CDR3 nucleotide sequence: TGTGCCAGTAGTCTGTCGGACACCCCAGCCGGCAAACTGTTTTTT. Translation: CASSLSDTPAGKLFF.

This chain links TRBV14 with TRBJ2-3; 7 positions match TRBD2. This CDR3 spans 17 amino acids. CDR1 SGHDN and CDR2 FVKESK come from the germline V gene. V lost 3 bases and J lost 0; bases outside the gene matches: 9. The CDR3 spells CASSQRPSGPSTDTQYF. The CDR3 nucleotides are TGTGCCAGCAGCCAGAGACCTAGCGGCCCTAGCACAGATACGCAGTATTTT.

The rearrangement joins TRBV7-2 to TRBJ2-3, with D maybe TRBD2 (6 bases). The CDR3 is made up of 14 amino acids. Per the germline V gene, CDR1 is SGHTA and CDR2 is FQGNSA. Trimming removed 5 bases at V and 1 base at J, with 10 bases between. The CDR3 reads CASSTREGTDTQYF. CDR3 in DNA: TGTGCCAGCAGCACCAGGGAGGGCACAGATACGCAGTATTTT.

J is TRBJ1-1 and V is TRBV18; 7 nucleotides match TRBD1. The germline V gene encodes CDR1 KGHSH and CDR2 LQKENI. V shed 1 base, J shed 1 base, and the junction held 6 bases outside the gene matches. The CDR3 loop spans 16 amino acids. This CDR3 reads CASSPQMGQRNTEAFF. The CDR3 bases are TGTGCCAGCTCACCACAGATGGGACAGAGGAACACTGAAGCTTTCTTT.

This chain links TRBV7-3 with TRBJ2-3; maybe TRBD2 (5 bases). Germline CDR1 is SGHTA and CDR2 is FQGTGA. The CDR3 length is 15 residues. V shed 2 bases and J shed 1 base, with 10 bases lying between them. CDR3 in amino acids: CASSLFGLRTDTQYF. CDR3 coding DNA: TGTGCCAGCAGCTTATTCGGACTCCGCACAGATACGCAGTATTTT.

Comment on this clone: An end of the junction does not agree with germline; a read error may underlie this. The genes are TRBV3-1 (or the pseudogene TRBV3-2) and TRBJ1-2, with 9 positions matching TRBD1. The CDR3 covers 15 residues. The germline gives CDR1 LGHDT, CDR2 YNNKEL (reference sequence). CDR3 bases: TGTACCAGCAGCTTTGCACAGGGGGCCGGCGATGGCTACACCTTC. Translation gives CTSSFAQGAGDGYTF.

The chain is built from TRBV2 and TRBJ1-4, with 7 bases lining up with TRBD1. Germline lookup yields CDR1 SNHLY and CDR2 FYNNEI. The trim removed 5 bases at V and 7 bases at J, leaving 13 bases unmatched. This CDR3 is built from 16 residues. The DNA of the CDR3 is TGTGCCAGCAGTCCTGGGACAGCCCGGGGGAGTGAAAAACTGTTTTTT. It is translated as CASSPGTARGSEKLFF.

On this clone: Other DNA sequences in the same sample also yield this CDR3. CDR3 coding DNA: TGTGCCAGTAGTATAGGGGGCGCGAACACTGAAGCTTTCTTT. This sequence encodes CASSIGGANTEAFF. This chain joins TRBV19 and TRBJ1-1, with TRBD1 as a possible D gene (5 bases). CDR1 LNHDA and CDR2 SQIVND come from the germline V gene (reference sequence). The CDR3 runs to 14 residues. The ends were cut back, 1 base at V and 1 base at J, with 7 bases in the middle. Full variable domain (outside the CDR3, taken from reference TRBV19 and TRBJ1-1): DGGITQSPKYLFRKEGQNVTLSCEQNLNHDAMYWYRQDPGQGLRLIYYSQIVNDFQKGDIAEGYSVSREKKESFPLTVTSAQKNPTAFYLCASSIGGANTEAFFGQGTRLTVV.

J is TRBJ2-1 and V is TRBV7-8, with D perhaps matching TRBD1 (5 bases). Trimming cost V 3 bases and J 7 bases, with 10 bases left between them. There are 13 residues in the CDR3. Looked up from germline, CDR1 is SGHVS and CDR2 is FQNEAQ. Written as DNA, the CDR3 is TGTGCCAGCAGCTTTACACAGGTTAATGAGCAGTTCTTC. Translation: CASSFTQVNEQFF.

The chain is built from TRBV6-5 and TRBJ2-3; D may be TRBD2 (7 bases). With 8 bases removed from V and 3 bases from J, the gap between germline ends came to 15 bases. CDR1 MNHEY and CDR2 SVGAGI come from the germline V gene. The length of the CDR3 is 14 residues. CDR3 sequence: CASLLGGRTDTQYF. The CDR3 DNA is TGTGCCAGCTTGCTCGGGGGGCGTACAGATACGCAGTATTTT.

The genes are TRBV6-2 or TRBV6-3 and TRBJ1-5; TRBD1 agrees at 8 bases. CDR3 length: 14 amino acids. V dropped 6 bases and J dropped 9; count of bases not matched to a gene: 10. Germline lookup yields CDR1 MNHEY and CDR2 SVGEGT. The CDR3 sequence is CASSQQGGLGPQHF. The DNA of the CDR3 is TGTGCCAGCAGCCAACAGGGGGGGCTTGGGCCCCAGCATTTT.

V gene TRBV6-5 combines with J gene TRBJ1-2, with D perhaps TRBD1 (5 bases). With 10 bases removed from V and 5 bases from J, the gap between germline ends came to 23 bases. The germline V gene has CDR1 MNHEY and CDR2 SVGAGI. The CDR3 is 15 amino acids. The DNA for the CDR3 is TGTGCCACCAAATGGGGGGATAGACAGTTATATGGCTACACCTTC. It is translated as CATKWGDRQLYGYTF.

This chain joins TRBV7-3 and TRBJ2-2, with D unresolved. The CDR3 extends over 11 amino acids. Germline V gene data show CDR1 as SGHTA and CDR2 as FQGTGA. The ends were cut back, 4 bases at V and 7 bases at J, with 4 bases in the middle. CDR3 in DNA: TGTGCCAGCAGCTCTTACGGGGAGCTGTTTTTT. Translation gives CASSSYGELFF. The full variable domain, completed using reference TRBV7-3 and TRBJ2-2, is GAGVSQTPSNKVTEKGKYVELRCDPISGHTALYWYRQSLGQGPEFLIYFQGTGAADDSGLPNDRFFAVRPEGSVSTLKIQRTERGDSAVYLCASSSYGELFFGEGSRLTVL.

Here the CDR3 reads CASSFRTGGYTEAFF. As DNA, the CDR3 is TGCGCCAGCAGCTTTCGGACAGGGGGCTACACTGAAGCTTTCTTT. The V and J genes are TRBV5-1 and TRBJ1-1, with 11 bases fitting TRBD1. The CDR3 extends over 15 amino acids. J was trimmed by 3 bases and V by 2 bases; bases with no gene match: 3. CDR1 and CDR2 from the germline V gene are SGHRS and YFSETQ.

V gene TRBV30 combines with J gene TRBJ1-5; D gene unclear. The CDR3 is made up of 16 amino acids. Between the trimmed V and J ends, which lost 2 bases and 4 bases, there was a span of 18 bases. Germline loops: CDR1 GTSNPN, CDR2 SVGIG (reference sequence). The DNA for the CDR3 is TGTGCCTGGAGTCTATGGACGCGGGCCCAGAATCAGCCCCAGCATTTT. Protein sequence: CAWSLWTRAQNQPQHF.

The chain recombines TRBV10-1 with TRBJ2-7, with D possibly matching TRBD2 (5 bases). Germline CDR1 reads WNHNN; CDR2 reads SYGVQD (reference sequence). The CDR3 runs 14 residues. V was trimmed by 3 bases and J by 2 bases, leaving 11 bases between them. Written as DNA, the CDR3 is TGCGCCAGCAGTGATAGGAGGTCCCCCTACGAGCAGTACTTC. It encodes CASSDRRSPYEQYF.

The J gene is TRBJ1-5, the V gene TRBV4-1; D gene uncertain. The CDR3 totals 15 residues. Looked up from germline, CDR1 is MGHRA and CDR2 is YSYEKL. V shed 1 base and J shed 2 bases, with 9 bases lying between them. The CDR3 bases are TGCGCCAGCAGCCAAGTCGAGGCCCGCAATCAGCCCCAGCATTTT. Protein product: CASSQVEARNQPQHF.

The chain uses TRBV12-5 and TRBJ2-1, with D perhaps matching TRBD1 (6 bases). CDR3 length equals 12 residues. V lost 4 bases to trimming and J lost 11 bases, with 12 bases between them. CDR1 is LGHNT and CDR2 is FRNRAP in the germline V gene. The CDR3 sequence: CASGSRTDQQFF. The CDR3, as DNA: TGTGCTAGTGGTTCGCGGACAGACCAGCAGTTCTTC. Together with reference TRBV12-5 and TRBJ2-1, the CDR3 gives the full variable domain: DARVTQTPRHKVTEMGQEVTMRCQPILGHNTVFWYRQTMMQGLELLAYFRNRAPLDDSGMPKDRFSAEMPDATLATLKIQPSEPRDSAVYFCASGSRTDQQFFGPGTRLTVL.

The chain is built from TRBV6-6 and TRBJ2-3; tentative D call: TRBD2 (6 bases). This CDR3 region has 15 residues. With 6 bases removed from V and 0 bases from J, the gap between germline ends came to 13 bases. The germline V gene encodes CDR1 MNHNY and CDR2 SVGAGI (reference sequence). In DNA, the CDR3 is TGTGCCAGCAGACGGGGGTACCGAAGCACAGATACGCAGTATTTT. This translates into CASRRGYRSTDTQYF.

This rearrangement joins TRBV5-1 to TRBJ2-3; possible D gene TRBD2, 6 bases. The V gene's germline CDR1 is SGHRS and CDR2 YFSETQ. CDR3 length: 14 amino acids. The V end lost 0 bases, the J end lost 6 bases, and 11 bases lay between the germline ends. The CDR3 DNA sequence: TGCGCCAGCAGCTTGGGGGGCGGGGCGGATACGCAGTATTTT. As protein: CASSLGGGADTQYF.

V and J are TRBV6-5 and TRBJ1-2, with 8 bases fitting TRBD1. This CDR3 has 14 residues. Germline V gene sequence: CDR1 MNHEY, CDR2 SVGAGI. Germline trimming cut 6 bases from V and 4 bases from J; bases unmatched to any gene: 7. The CDR3 nucleotides read TGTGCCAGCAGGGGGACAGGAGCGGCCTATGGCTACACCTTC. Translated: CASRGTGAAYGYTF.

The count of this clone is one. The chain employs TRBV11-2 and TRBJ2-2, with D perhaps matching TRBD2 (5 bases). V dropped 3 bases and J dropped 0 bases, with 8 bases sitting between them. This CDR3 contains 15 residues. Looked up from germline, CDR1 is SGHAT and CDR2 is FQNNGV. The CDR3 bases are TGTGCCAGCAGCTTGGGAGCCGCGAACACCGGGGAGCTGTTTTTT. It translates to CASSLGAANTGELFF.

The chain carries TRBV19 and TRBJ2-2; 8 bases agree with TRBD1. V lost 5 bases and J lost 6; bases outside the gene matches: 5. The CDR3 extends over 14 amino acids. Germline CDR1 is LNHDA and CDR2 is SQIVND (reference sequence). The CDR3 DNA reads as TGTGCCAGTAGTGCGGACAGGGTCGCCGGGGAGCTGTTTTTT. Its protein product is CASSADRVAGELFF.

The rearrangement joins TRBV7-9 to TRBJ2-2; 8 nucleotides align to TRBD2. In germline, CDR1 is SEHNR, CDR2 FQNEAQ (reference sequence). The CDR3 extends over 14 amino acids. Germline trimming cut 7 bases from V and 6 bases from J; bases unmatched to any gene: 7. The CDR3 is CASTRGGRAGELFF. The CDR3 DNA follows: TGTGCCAGCACCCGGGGGGGCCGCGCCGGGGAGCTGTTTTTT. The full variable domain, in which reference TRBV7-9 and TRBJ2-2 provide the parts outside the CDR3, is DTGVSQNPRHKITKRGQNVTFRCDPISEHNRLYWYRQTLGQGPEFLTYFQNEAQLEKSRLLSDRFSAERPKGSFSTLEIQRTEQGDSAMYLCASTRGGRAGELFFGEGSRLTVL.

This clone has a single count. V and J are TRBV6-6 and TRBJ2-2; 7 bases are shared with TRBD2. Germline-derived CDR1 and CDR2 are MNHNY and SVGAGI (reference sequence). The CDR3 extends over 16 amino acids. Trimming removed 5 bases from V and 1 base from J; junction bases left unmatched: 7. The CDR3 is CASSTSGGGNTGELFF. CDR3 bases: TGTGCCAGCAGTACTTCTGGGGGGGGGAACACCGGGGAGCTGTTTTTT.

The chain is built from TRBV5-6 and TRBJ1-4; D is ambiguous. Trimming took off 6 bases at V and 6 bases at J, with 18 bases between the two ends. The CDR3 covers 15 residues. The V gene's germline CDR1 is SGHDT and CDR2 YYEEEE. The CDR3 coding sequence is TGTGCCAGCACCGGAGCAGAAGATTGGGATGAAAAACTGTTTTTT. Its protein is CASTGAEDWDEKLFF. Supplemented by reference TRBV5-6 and TRBJ1-4, the full variable domain reads DAGVTQSPTHLIKTRGQQVTLRCSPKSGHDTVSWYQQALGQGPQFIFQYYEEEERQRGNFPDRFSGHQFPNYSSELNVNALLLGDSALYLCASTGAEDWDEKLFFGSGTQLSVL.

The chain links TRBV24-1 to TRBJ2-7, with 7 bases identical to TRBD1. CDR3 length: 14 residues. The germline gives CDR1 KGHDR, CDR2 SFDVKD. Trimming removed 3 bases from V and 4 bases from J; junction bases left unmatched: 5. The CDR3 sequence: CATSDRMTGYEQYF. DNA for the CDR3: TGTGCCACCAGTGATCGAATGACAGGGTACGAGCAGTACTTC.

This clone was observed a single time. The chain uses TRBV18 and TRBJ1-1; D might be TRBD1 (5 bases). The CDR3 is 14 residues long. Trimming cost V 6 bases and J 1 base, with 12 bases left between them. The germline CDR1 and CDR2 sequences are KGHSH and LQKENI. This CDR3 is CASSRDAGNTEAFF. As DNA, the CDR3 is TGTGCCAGCTCGCGGGACGCCGGGAACACTGAAGCTTTCTTT. The full variable domain, rest sourced from reference TRBV18 and TRBJ1-1, is NAGVMQNPRHLVRRRGQEARLRCSPMKGHSHVYWYRQLPEEGLKFMVYLQKENIIDESGMPKERFSAEFPKEGPSILRIQQVVRGDSAAYFCASSRDAGNTEAFFGQGTRLTVV.